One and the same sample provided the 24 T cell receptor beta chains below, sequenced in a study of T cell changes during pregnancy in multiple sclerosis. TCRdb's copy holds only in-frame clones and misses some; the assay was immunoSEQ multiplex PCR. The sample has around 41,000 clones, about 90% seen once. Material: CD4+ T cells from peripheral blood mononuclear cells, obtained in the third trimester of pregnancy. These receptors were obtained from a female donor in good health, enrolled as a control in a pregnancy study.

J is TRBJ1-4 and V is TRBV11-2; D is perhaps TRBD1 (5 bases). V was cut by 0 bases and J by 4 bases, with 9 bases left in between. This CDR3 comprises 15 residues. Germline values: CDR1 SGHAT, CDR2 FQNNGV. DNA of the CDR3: TGTGCCAGCAGCTTAGAGGGCAGGGTTAATGAAAAACTGTTTTTT. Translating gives CASSLEGRVNEKLFF.

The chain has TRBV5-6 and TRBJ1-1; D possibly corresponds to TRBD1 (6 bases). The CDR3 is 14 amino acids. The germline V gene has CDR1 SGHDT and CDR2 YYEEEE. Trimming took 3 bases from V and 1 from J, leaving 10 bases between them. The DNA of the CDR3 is TGTGCCAGCAGCTGGACGGACAGGAACACTGAAGCTTTCTTT. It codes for CASSWTDRNTEAFF.

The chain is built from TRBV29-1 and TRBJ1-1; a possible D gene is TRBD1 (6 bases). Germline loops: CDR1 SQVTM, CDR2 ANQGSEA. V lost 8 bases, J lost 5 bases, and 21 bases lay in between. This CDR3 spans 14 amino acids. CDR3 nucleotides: TGCAGCTCGCAGACAGGCTTAAGCAGGACTGAAGCTTTCTTT. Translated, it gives CSSQTGLSRTEAFF.

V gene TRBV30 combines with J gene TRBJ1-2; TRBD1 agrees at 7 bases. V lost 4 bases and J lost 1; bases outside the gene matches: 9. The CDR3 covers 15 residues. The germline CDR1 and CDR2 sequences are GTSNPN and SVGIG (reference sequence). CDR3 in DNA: TGTGCCTGGATAAGCTGGACAGGCGTTAACTATGGCTACACCTTC. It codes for CAWISWTGVNYGYTF.

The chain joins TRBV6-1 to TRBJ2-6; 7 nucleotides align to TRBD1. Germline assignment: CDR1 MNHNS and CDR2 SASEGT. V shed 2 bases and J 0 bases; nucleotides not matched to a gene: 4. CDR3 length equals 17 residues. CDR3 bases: TGTGCCAGCAGTGAAAGGGGACAGCGCTCTGGGGCCAACGTCCTGACTTTC. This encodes CASSERGQRSGANVLTF.

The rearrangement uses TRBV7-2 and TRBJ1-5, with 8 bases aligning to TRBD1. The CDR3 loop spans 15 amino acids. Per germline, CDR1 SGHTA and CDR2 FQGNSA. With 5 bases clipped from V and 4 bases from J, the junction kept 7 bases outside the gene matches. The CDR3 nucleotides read TGTGCCAGCAGCCCCAGGACAGGGAAGAATCAGCCCCAGCATTTT. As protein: CASSPRTGKNQPQHF.

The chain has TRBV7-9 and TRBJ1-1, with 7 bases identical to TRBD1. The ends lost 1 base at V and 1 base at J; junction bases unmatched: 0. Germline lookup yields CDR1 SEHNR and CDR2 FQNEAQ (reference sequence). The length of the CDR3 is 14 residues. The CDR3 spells CASSLGTGNTEAFF. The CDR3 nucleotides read TGTGCCAGCAGCTTAGGGACAGGGAACACTGAAGCTTTCTTT.

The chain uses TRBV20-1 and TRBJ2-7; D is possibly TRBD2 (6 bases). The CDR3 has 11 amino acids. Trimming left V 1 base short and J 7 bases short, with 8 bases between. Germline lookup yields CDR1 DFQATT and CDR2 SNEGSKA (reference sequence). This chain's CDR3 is CSARAAGEQYF. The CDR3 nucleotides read TGCAGTGCTAGAGCGGCGGGGGAGCAGTACTTC.

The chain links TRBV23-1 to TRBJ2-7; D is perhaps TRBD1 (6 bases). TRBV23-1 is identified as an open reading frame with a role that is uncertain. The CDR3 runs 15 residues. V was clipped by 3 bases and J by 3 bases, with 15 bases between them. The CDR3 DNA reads TGCGCCAGCAGTCATCACGACAGGTATGTCTACGAGCAGTACTTC. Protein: CASSHHDRYVYEQYF.

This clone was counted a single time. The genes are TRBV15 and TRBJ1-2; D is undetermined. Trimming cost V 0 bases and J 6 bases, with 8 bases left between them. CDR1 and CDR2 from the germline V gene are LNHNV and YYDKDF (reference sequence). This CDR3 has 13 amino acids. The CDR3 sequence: CATSRDAEDGYTF. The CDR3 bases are TGTGCCACCAGCAGAGATGCAGAGGATGGCTACACCTTC.

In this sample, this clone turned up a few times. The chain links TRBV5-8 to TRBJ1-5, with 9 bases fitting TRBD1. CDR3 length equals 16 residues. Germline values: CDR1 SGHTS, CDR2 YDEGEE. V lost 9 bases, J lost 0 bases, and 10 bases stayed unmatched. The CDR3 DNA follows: TGTGCCACCGGGACAGGGCAAAGCCATAGCAATCAGCCCCAGCATTTT. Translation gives CATGTGQSHSNQPQHF.

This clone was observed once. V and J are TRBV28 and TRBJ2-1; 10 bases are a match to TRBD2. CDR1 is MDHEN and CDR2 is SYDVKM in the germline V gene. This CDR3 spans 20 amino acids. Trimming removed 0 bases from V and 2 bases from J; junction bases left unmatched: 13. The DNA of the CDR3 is TGTGCCAGCAGTTTATGGCTCAATCCCGTAGCGGGAGGAACCTACAATGAGCAGTTCTTC. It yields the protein CASSLWLNPVAGGTYNEQFF.

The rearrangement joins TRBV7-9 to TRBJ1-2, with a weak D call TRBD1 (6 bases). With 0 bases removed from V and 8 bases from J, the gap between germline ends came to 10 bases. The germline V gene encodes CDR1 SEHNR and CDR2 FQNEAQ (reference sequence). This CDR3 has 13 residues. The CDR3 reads CASSLATGSGYTF. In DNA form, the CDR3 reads TGTGCCAGCAGCTTAGCTACAGGGTCAGGCTACACCTTC.

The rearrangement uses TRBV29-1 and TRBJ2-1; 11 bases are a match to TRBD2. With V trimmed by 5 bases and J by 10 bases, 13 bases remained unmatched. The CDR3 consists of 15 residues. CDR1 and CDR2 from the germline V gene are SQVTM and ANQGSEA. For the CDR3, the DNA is TGCAGCGTTCTCCCTTACCGACTAGCGGGGTGGGAGCAGTTCTTC. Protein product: CSVLPYRLAGWEQFF.

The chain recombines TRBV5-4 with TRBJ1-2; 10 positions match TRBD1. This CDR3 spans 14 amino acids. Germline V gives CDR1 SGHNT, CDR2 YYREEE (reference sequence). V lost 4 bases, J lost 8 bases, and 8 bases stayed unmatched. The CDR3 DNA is TGTGCCAGCAGCGCAAGACAGGGGGCCGGGGGCTACACCTTC. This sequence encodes CASSARQGAGGYTF.

CDR3 nucleotide sequence: TGTGCCACAGAGTCAGGGGCTAGCAGAGACAATGAGCAGTTCTTC. Translation gives CATESGASRDNEQFF. This chain links TRBV5-4 with TRBJ2-1, with D tentatively TRBD1 (6 bases). V lost 9 bases and J 5 bases, leaving 21 bases between the germline ends. Germline values: CDR1 SGHNT, CDR2 YYREEE (reference sequence). The CDR3 length is 15 residues.

The CDR3 coding sequence is TGTGCCAGCAGCTCCGGGACAGGAAGTGAAAAACTGTTTTTT. Residues: CASSSGTGSEKLFF. V and J are TRBV6-5 and TRBJ1-4, with 8 bases lining up with TRBD1. Per the germline V gene, CDR1 is MNHEY and CDR2 is SVGAGI. There are 14 residues in the CDR3. V lost 6 bases and J lost 7; bases outside the gene matches: 7.

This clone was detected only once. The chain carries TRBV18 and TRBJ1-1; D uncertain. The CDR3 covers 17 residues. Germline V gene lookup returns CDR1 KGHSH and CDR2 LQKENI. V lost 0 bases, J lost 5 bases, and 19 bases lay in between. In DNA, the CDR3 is TGTGCCAGCTCACCACCGGGCCGGACCGCGGGGTGGACTGAAGCTTTCTTT. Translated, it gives CASSPPGRTAGWTEAFF.

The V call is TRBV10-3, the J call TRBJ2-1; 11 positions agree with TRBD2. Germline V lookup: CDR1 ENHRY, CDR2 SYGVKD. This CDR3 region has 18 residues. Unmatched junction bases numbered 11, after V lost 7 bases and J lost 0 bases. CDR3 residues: CAITSMGLAESSYNEQFF. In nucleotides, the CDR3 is TGTGCCATCACCTCAATGGGACTAGCGGAGAGCTCCTACAATGAGCAGTTCTTC.

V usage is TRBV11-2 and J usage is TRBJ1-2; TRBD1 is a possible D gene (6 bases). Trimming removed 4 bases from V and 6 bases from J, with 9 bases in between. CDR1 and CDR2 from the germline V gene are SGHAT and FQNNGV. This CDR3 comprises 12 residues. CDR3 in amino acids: CASSSNRDGYTF. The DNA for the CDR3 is TGTGCCAGCAGCTCCAACAGGGATGGCTACACCTTC.

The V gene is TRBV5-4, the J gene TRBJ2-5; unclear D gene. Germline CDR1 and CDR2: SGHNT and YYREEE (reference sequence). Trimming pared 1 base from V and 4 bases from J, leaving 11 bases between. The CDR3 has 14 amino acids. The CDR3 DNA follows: TGTGCCAGCAGCTTGTACGAGGTCCGAGAGACCCAGTACTTC. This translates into CASSLYEVRETQYF. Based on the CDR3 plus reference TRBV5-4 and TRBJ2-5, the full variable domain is ETGVTQSPTHLIKTRGQQVTLRCSSQSGHNTVSWYQQALGQGPQFIFQYYREEENGRGNFPPRFSGLQFPNYSSELNVNALELDDSALYLCASSLYEVRETQYFGPGTRLLVL.

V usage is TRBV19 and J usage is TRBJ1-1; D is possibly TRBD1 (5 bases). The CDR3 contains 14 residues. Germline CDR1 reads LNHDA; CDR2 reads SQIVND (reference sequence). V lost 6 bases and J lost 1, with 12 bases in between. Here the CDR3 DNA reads TGTGCCAGTAGGATCCAAAGGGGGAACACTGAAGCTTTCTTT. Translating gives CASRIQRGNTEAFF. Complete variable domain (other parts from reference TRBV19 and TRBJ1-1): DGGITQSPKYLFRKEGQNVTLSCEQNLNHDAMYWYRQDPGQGLRLIYYSQIVNDFQKGDIAEGYSVSREKKESFPLTVTSAQKNPTAFYLCASRIQRGNTEAFFGQGTRLTVV.

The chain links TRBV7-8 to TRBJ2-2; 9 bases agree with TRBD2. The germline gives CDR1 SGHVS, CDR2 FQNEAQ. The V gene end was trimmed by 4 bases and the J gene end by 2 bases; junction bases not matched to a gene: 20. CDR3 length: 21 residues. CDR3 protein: CASSSDNFDRRLAVNTGELFF. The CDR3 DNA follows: TGTGCCAGCAGCTCCGATAATTTTGACCGTCGACTAGCGGTAAACACCGGGGAGCTGTTTTTT. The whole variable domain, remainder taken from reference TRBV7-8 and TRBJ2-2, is GAGVSQSPRYKVAKRGQDVALRCDPISGHVSLFWYQQALGQGPEFLTYFQNEAQLDKSGLPSDRFFAERPEGSVSTLKIQRTQQEDSAVYLCASSSDNFDRRLAVNTGELFFGEGSRLTVL.

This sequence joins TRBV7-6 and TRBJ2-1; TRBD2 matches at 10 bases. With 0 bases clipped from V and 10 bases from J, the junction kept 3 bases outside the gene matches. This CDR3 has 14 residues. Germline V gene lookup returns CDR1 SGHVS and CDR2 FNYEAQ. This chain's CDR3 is CASSLATTSGEQFF. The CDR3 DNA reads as TGTGCCAGCAGCTTAGCGACGACTAGCGGGGAGCAGTTCTTC.